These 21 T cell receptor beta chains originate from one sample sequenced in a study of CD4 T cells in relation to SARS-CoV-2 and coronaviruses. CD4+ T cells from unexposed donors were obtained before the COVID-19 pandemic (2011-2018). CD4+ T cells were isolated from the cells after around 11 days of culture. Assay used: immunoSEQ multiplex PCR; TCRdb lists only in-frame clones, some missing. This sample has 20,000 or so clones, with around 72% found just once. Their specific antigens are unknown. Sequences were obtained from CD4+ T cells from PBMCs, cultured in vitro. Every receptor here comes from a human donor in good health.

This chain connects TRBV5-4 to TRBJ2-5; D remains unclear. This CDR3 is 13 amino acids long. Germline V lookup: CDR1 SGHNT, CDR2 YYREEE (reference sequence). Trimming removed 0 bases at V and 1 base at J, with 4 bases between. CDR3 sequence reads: CASSLGTQETQYF. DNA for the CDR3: TGTGCCAGCAGCTTGGGGACCCAAGAGACCCAGTACTTC.

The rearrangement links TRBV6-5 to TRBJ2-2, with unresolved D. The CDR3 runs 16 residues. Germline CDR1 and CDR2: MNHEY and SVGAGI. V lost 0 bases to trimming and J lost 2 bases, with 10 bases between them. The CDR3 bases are TGTGCCAGCAGTTACTCATACGGACCAAACACCGGGGAGCTGTTTTTT. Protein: CASSYSYGPNTGELFF.

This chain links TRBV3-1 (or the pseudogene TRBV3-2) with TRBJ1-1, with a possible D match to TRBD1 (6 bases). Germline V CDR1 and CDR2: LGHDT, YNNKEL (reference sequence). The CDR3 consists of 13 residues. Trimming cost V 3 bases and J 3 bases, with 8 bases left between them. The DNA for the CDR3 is TGTGCCAGCAGCCAGGGGGCCTACACTGAAGCTTTCTTT. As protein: CASSQGAYTEAFF.

The CDR3: CASITWEGRGEQFF. Here the CDR3 DNA reads TGTGCCAGCATAACGTGGGAGGGGCGCGGTGAGCAGTTCTTC. This chain links TRBV27 with TRBJ2-1; 7 bases map to TRBD2. J gave up 9 bases and V 7 bases, and 12 bases lay outside the gene matches. The CDR3 covers 14 residues. The germline V gene has CDR1 MNHEY and CDR2 SMNVEV (reference sequence).

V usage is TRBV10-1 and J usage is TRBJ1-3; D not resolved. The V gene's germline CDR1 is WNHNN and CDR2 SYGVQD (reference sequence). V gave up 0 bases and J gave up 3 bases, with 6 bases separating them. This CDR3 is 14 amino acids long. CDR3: CASSESRDGNTIYF. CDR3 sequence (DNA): TGCGCCAGCAGTGAGTCGAGGGATGGAAACACCATATATTTT.

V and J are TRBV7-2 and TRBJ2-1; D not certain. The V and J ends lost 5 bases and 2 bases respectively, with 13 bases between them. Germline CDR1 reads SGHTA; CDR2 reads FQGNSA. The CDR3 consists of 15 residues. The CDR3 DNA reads TGTGCCAGCAGCACCGACACCGGCACCTACAATGAGCAGTTCTTC. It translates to CASSTDTGTYNEQFF. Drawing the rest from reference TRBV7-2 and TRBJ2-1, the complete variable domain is GAGVSQSPSNKVTEKGKDVELRCDPISGHTALYWYRQSLGQGLEFLIYFQGNSAPDKSGLPSDRFSAERTGGSVSTLTIQRTQQEDSAVYLCASSTDTGTYNEQFFGPGTRLTVL.

Here the CDR3 DNA reads TGTGCTAGTGGCCGAACGGGACCTAATTACGAGCAGTACTTC. Translating gives CASGRTGPNYEQYF. This sequence joins TRBV12-5 and TRBJ2-7; D is possibly TRBD1 or TRBD2 (5 bases each). The V and J ends lost 6 bases and 4 bases respectively, with 16 bases between them. CDR1 LGHNT and CDR2 FRNRAP come from the germline V gene. The CDR3 has 14 amino acids.

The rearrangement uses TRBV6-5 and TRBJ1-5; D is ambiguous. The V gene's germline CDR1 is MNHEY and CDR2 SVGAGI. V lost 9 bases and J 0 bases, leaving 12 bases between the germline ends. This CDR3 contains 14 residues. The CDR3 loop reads CASRETFSNQPQHF. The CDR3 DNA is TGTGCCAGTCGTGAGACCTTTAGCAATCAGCCCCAGCATTTT.

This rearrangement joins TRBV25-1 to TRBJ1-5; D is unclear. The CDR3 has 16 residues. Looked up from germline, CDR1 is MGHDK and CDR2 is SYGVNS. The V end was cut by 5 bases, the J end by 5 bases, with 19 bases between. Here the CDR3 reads CASSPAPGGMDQPQHF. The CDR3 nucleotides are TGTGCCAGCAGTCCCGCCCCTGGAGGGATGGATCAGCCCCAGCATTTT.

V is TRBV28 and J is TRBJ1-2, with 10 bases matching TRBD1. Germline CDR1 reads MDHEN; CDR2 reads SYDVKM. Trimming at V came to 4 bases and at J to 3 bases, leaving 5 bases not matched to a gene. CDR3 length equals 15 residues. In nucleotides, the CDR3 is TGTGCCAGCAGTTCGGGACAGGGGATAGACTATGGCTACACCTTC. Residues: CASSSGQGIDYGYTF.

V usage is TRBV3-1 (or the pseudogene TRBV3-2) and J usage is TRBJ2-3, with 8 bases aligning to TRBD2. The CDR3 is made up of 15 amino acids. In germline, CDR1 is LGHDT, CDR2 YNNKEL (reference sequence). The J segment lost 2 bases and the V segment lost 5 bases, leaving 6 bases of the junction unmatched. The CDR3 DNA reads TGTGCCAGCAGCTCCCGACTAGCGTTCACAGATACGCAGTATTTT. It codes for CASSSRLAFTDTQYF.

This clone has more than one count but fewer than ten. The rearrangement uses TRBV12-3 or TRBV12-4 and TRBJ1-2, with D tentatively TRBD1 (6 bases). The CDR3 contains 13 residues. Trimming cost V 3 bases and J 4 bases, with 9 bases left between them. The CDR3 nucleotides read TGTGCCAGCAGTTTCGGACAGAGCTATGGCTACACCTTC. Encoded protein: CASSFGQSYGYTF.

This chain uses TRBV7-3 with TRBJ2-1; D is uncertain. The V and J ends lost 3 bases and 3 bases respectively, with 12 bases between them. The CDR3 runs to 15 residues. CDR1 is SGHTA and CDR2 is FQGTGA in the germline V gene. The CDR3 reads CASSFDSTSYNEQFF. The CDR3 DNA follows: TGTGCCAGCAGCTTCGACTCTACGAGCTACAATGAGCAGTTCTTC.

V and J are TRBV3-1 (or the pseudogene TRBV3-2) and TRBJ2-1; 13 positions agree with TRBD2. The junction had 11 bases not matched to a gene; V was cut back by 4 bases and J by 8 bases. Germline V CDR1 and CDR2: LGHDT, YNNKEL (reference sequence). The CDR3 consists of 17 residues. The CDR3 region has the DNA TGTGCCAGCAGCCCGAAGGGAACTAGCGGGAGGGCACATGAGCAGTTCTTC. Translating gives CASSPKGTSGRAHEQFF.

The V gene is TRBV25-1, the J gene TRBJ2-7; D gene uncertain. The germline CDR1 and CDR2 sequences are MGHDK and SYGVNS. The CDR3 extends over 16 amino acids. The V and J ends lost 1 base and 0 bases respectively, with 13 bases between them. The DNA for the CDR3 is TGTGCCAGCAGTGAATCGGTAGCCAAGGGCTCCTACGAGCAGTACTTC. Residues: CASSESVAKGSYEQYF.

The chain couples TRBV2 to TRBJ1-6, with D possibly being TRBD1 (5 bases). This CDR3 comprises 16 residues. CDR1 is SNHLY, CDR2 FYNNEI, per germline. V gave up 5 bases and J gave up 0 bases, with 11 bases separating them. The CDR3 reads CASSLTESSYNSPLHF. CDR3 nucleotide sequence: TGTGCCAGCAGTCTGACAGAGAGCTCCTATAATTCACCCCTCCACTTT.

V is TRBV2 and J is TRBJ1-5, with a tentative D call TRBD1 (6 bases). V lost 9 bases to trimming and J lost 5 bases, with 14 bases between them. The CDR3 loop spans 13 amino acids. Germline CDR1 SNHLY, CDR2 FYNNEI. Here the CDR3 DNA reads TGTGCCAGTCAGGAGGGGGGAGATCAGCCCCAGCATTTT. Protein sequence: CASQEGGDQPQHF.

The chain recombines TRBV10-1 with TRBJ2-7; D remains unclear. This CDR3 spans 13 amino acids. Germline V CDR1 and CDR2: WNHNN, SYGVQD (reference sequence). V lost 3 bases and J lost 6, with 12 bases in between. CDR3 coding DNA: TGCGCCAGCAGTGATTACGGAGCATCCGAGCAGTACTTC. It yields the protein CASSDYGASEQYF.

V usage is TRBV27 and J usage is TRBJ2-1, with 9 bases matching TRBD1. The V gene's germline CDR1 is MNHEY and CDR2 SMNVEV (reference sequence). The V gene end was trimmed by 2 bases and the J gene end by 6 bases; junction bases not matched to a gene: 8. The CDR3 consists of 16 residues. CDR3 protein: CASSLRRDRVSNEQFF. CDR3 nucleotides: TGTGCCAGCAGTTTAAGGAGGGACAGGGTCTCCAATGAGCAGTTCTTC.

This CDR3 reads CSVESRWRGGFNEQFF. CDR3 DNA: TGCAGCGTTGAGTCTCGGTGGCGGGGAGGATTCAATGAGCAGTTCTTC. This sequence joins TRBV29-1 and TRBJ2-1; D might be TRBD2 (6 bases). Germline V gene data show CDR1 as SQVTM and CDR2 as ANQGSEA. The V end was cut by 3 bases, the J end by 6 bases, with 21 bases between. The CDR3 sequence is 16 residues long.

The CDR3 loop is CASSSQGVNNEKLFF. The CDR3 bases are TGTGCCAGCAGTTCCCAGGGGGTAAATAATGAAAAACTGTTTTTT. J is TRBJ1-4 and V is TRBV6-5; 7 bases match TRBD1. The trim removed 4 bases at V and 4 bases at J, leaving 6 bases unmatched. This CDR3 has 15 amino acids. Looked up from germline, CDR1 is MNHEY and CDR2 is SVGAGI.